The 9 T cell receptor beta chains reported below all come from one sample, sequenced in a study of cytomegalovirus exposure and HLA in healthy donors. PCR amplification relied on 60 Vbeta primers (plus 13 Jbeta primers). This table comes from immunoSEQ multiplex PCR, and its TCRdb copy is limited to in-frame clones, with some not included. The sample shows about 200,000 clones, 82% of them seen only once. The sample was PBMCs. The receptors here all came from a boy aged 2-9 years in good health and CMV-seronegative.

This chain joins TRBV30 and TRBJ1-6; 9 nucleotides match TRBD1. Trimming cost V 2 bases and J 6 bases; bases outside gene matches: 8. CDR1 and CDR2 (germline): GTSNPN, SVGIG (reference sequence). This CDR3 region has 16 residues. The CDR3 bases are TGTGCCTGGAGTAGGACAGGGGAAGTGTTTAATTCACCCCTCCACTTT. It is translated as CAWSRTGEVFNSPLHF.

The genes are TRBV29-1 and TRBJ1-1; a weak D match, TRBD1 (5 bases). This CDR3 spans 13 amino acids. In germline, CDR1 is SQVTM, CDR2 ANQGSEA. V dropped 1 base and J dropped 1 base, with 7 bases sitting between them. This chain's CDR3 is CSVEGGTNTEAFF. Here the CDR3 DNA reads TGCAGCGTTGAAGGCGGGACGAACACTGAAGCTTTCTTT.

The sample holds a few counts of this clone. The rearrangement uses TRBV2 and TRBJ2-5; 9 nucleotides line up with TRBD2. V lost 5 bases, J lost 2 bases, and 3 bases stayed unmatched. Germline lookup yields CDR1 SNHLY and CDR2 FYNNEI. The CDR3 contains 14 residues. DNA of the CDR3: TGTGCCAGCAGTCTGGCGGGGGGGCAAGAGACCCAGTACTTC. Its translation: CASSLAGGQETQYF.

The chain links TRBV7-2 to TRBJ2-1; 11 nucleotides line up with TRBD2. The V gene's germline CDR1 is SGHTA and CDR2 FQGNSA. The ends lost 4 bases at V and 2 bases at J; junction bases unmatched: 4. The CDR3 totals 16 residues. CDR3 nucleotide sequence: TGTGCCAGCAGCTCGCCGGGACTAGCGGCCTACAATGAGCAGTTCTTC. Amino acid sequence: CASSSPGLAAYNEQFF.

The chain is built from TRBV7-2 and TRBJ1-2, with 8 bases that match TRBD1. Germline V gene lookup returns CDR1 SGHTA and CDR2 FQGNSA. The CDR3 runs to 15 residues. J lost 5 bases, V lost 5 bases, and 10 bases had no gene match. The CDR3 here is CASSLQWGTGYGYTF. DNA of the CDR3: TGTGCCAGCAGCCTCCAATGGGGGACAGGATATGGCTACACCTTC.

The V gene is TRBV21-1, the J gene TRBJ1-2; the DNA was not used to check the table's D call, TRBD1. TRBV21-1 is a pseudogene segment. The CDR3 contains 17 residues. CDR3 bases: TGTGCCAGCAGCAAACAAATAGACAGAACAACTGGCAATGGCTACACCTTC. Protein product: CASSKQIDRTTGNGYTF.

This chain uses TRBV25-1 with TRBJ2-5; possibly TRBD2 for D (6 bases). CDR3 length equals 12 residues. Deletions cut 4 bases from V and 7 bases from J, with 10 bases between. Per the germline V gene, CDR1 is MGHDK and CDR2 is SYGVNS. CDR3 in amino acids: CASSGGAGTQYF. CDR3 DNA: TGTGCCAGCAGTGGCGGGGCTGGGACCCAGTACTTC.

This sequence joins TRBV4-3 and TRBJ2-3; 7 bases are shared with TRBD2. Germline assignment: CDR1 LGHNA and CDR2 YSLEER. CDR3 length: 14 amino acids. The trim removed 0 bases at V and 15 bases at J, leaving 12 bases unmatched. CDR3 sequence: CASSQDRDSGFRYF. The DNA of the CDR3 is TGCGCCAGCAGCCAAGATCGTGATAGCGGGTTTCGATATTTT.

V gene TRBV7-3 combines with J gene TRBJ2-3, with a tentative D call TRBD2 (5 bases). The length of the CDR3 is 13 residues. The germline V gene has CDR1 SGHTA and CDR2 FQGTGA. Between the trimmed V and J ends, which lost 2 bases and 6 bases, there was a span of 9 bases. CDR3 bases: TGTGCCAGCAGCTTAGGTCGCGGGGATACGCAGTATTTT. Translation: CASSLGRGDTQYF.